These T cell receptor beta chains were read from a single sample in a study of OX40 agonist ivuxolimab in advanced cancers. Profiling relied on immunoSEQ multiplex PCR, and the TCRdb table lists in-frame clones only, not all of them. The table shows roughly 80,000 clones, with 70% to 90% occurring only once. Source: CD4+ or CD8+ T cells sorted from blood, taken in a trial of the OX40 agonist ivuxolimab. The origin of the receptors is an adult with an advanced solid tumor such as melanoma, head and neck, liver or kidney cancer. The conserved cysteine and the conserved F or W are not part of the CDR3 here. Fields, in order: CDR3 protein, V gene, J gene.

cdr3_aa: ASSVEGGELF
v_call: TRBV9
j_call: TRBJ2-2

cdr3_aa: ASSRRQGSDYGYT
v_call: TRBV18
j_call: TRBJ1-2

cdr3_aa: ASSRKDSSYEQY
v_call: TRBV6-5
j_call: TRBJ2-7

cdr3_aa: ASSSGTTPDTQY
v_call: TRBV9
j_call: TRBJ2-3

cdr3_aa: ASSSYRTYEQY
v_call: TRBV6-5
j_call: TRBJ2-7

cdr3_aa: ASSPGQGAADTQY
v_call: TRBV5-1
j_call: TRBJ2-3

cdr3_aa: ASSREEVDQPQH
v_call: TRBV4-1
j_call: TRBJ1-5

cdr3_aa: ASNRETSGGSDTQY
v_call: TRBV7-2
j_call: TRBJ2-3

cdr3_aa: ASSLRRGFGNQPQH
v_call: TRBV5-8
j_call: TRBJ1-5

cdr3_aa: AISRQGAPTGELF
v_call: TRBV10-3
j_call: TRBJ2-2

cdr3_aa: ASSLASGKGIGYT
v_call: TRBV5-6
j_call: TRBJ1-2

cdr3_aa: ASSPSALSTGELF
v_call: TRBV18
j_call: TRBJ2-2

cdr3_aa: ASSLRDSYNEKLF
v_call: TRBV9
j_call: TRBJ1-4

cdr3_aa: ASSSDIVDSPLH
v_call: TRBV5-4
j_call: TRBJ1-6

cdr3_aa: ASSQARGQPQH
v_call: TRBV4-1
j_call: TRBJ1-5

cdr3_aa: ASSTRSGQGGPGNTIY
v_call: TRBV7-9
j_call: TRBJ1-3

cdr3_aa: ASSLDSGNQPQH
v_call: TRBV19
j_call: TRBJ1-5

cdr3_aa: ASSSTRGGDTQY
v_call: TRBV11-1
j_call: TRBJ2-3

cdr3_aa: ASSRILAGGGETQY
v_call: TRBV5-1
j_call: TRBJ2-5

cdr3_aa: ASSGGFIAKNIQY
v_call: TRBV5-5
j_call: TRBJ2-4

cdr3_aa: ASSLGGSPAYEQY
v_call: TRBV11-3
j_call: TRBJ2-7

cdr3_aa: ASSSRKGLFLSPLH
v_call: TRBV6-5
j_call: TRBJ1-6

cdr3_aa: ASSSAGPSYEQY
v_call: TRBV19
j_call: TRBJ2-7

cdr3_aa: ASSQARQERLAF
v_call: TRBV6-5
j_call: TRBJ1-1

cdr3_aa: ASSWLQGDPYGYT
v_call: TRBV13
j_call: TRBJ1-2

cdr3_aa: ASSLRGSQY
v_call: TRBV13
j_call: TRBJ2-3

cdr3_aa: ASSLAPRFNEKLF
v_call: TRBV5-1
j_call: TRBJ1-4

cdr3_aa: AWSVRLVPDTQY
v_call: TRBV30
j_call: TRBJ2-3